This TCR beta chain originates from a study of blood T cell repertoires in COVID-19. About the research overall: Collection of acute and convalescent COVID-19 samples took place in the United States, Italy and Spain. Nucleic acid was either cDNA or gDNA, and it came from T cells, B-cell-depleted T cells, or PBMCs.

How the authors handled the data: Quantification of nucleated cells was approximated via reference gene primer amplification. Repertoires were generated with immunoSEQ multiplex PCR, while TCRdb's copy carries only in-frame clones and drops some. The DNA gave D and trimming, while V, J and clone size come from that table. The sample includes some 460,000 clones, about 85% seen only once; the top ten take 1.5% to 2%. Each participant's cohort was designated according to participant-reported clinical history. V was trimmed by 4 bases and J by 8 bases, leaving 11 bases between them. Germline loops: CDR1 MNHEY, CDR2 SMNVEV (reference sequence). This CDR3 is built from 13 residues.

This rearrangement joins TRBV27 to TRBJ1-4, with unresolved D. Sequenced: PBMCs or T cells enriched from blood (not recorded which). The sequence was obtained from a woman aged 18-29 years with acute COVID-19. DNA of the CDR3: TGTGCCAGCAGTTCATCGGTTGCGGAAAAACTGTTTTTT. Its translation: CASSSSVAEKLFF. Supplemented by reference TRBV27 and TRBJ1-4, the full variable domain reads EAQVTQNPRYLITVTGKKLTVTCSQNMNHEYMSWYRQDPGLGLRQIYYSMNVEVTDKGDVPEGYKVSRKEKRNFPLILESPSPNQTSLYFCASSSSVAEKLFFGSGTQLSVL.